This T cell receptor beta chain was identified in a study of blood T cell repertoires in COVID-19. Overall study: The samples span acute and convalescent COVID-19 from the United States, Italy and Spain. From T cells, B-cell-depleted T cells, or PBMCs came the material, which was cDNA or gDNA.

Generated by immunoSEQ multiplex PCR, the TCRdb table keeps only in-frame clones and is missing some. This sample has 45,000 to 65,000 clones, with around 87% found just once. From germline, CDR1 is SGHAT and CDR2 FQNNGV. This CDR3 is 15 amino acids long. V was clipped by 3 bases and J by 6 bases, with 17 bases between them. This TCR was sampled from a man in his fifties with active COVID-19. The chain couples TRBV11-2 to TRBJ1-2, with a weak D call TRBD1 (6 bases). The sample comprised peripheral blood. DNA of the CDR3: TGTGCCAGCAGCTTGCACAGGGAAGACTCCGATGGCTACACCTTC. It is translated as CASSLHREDSDGYTF.